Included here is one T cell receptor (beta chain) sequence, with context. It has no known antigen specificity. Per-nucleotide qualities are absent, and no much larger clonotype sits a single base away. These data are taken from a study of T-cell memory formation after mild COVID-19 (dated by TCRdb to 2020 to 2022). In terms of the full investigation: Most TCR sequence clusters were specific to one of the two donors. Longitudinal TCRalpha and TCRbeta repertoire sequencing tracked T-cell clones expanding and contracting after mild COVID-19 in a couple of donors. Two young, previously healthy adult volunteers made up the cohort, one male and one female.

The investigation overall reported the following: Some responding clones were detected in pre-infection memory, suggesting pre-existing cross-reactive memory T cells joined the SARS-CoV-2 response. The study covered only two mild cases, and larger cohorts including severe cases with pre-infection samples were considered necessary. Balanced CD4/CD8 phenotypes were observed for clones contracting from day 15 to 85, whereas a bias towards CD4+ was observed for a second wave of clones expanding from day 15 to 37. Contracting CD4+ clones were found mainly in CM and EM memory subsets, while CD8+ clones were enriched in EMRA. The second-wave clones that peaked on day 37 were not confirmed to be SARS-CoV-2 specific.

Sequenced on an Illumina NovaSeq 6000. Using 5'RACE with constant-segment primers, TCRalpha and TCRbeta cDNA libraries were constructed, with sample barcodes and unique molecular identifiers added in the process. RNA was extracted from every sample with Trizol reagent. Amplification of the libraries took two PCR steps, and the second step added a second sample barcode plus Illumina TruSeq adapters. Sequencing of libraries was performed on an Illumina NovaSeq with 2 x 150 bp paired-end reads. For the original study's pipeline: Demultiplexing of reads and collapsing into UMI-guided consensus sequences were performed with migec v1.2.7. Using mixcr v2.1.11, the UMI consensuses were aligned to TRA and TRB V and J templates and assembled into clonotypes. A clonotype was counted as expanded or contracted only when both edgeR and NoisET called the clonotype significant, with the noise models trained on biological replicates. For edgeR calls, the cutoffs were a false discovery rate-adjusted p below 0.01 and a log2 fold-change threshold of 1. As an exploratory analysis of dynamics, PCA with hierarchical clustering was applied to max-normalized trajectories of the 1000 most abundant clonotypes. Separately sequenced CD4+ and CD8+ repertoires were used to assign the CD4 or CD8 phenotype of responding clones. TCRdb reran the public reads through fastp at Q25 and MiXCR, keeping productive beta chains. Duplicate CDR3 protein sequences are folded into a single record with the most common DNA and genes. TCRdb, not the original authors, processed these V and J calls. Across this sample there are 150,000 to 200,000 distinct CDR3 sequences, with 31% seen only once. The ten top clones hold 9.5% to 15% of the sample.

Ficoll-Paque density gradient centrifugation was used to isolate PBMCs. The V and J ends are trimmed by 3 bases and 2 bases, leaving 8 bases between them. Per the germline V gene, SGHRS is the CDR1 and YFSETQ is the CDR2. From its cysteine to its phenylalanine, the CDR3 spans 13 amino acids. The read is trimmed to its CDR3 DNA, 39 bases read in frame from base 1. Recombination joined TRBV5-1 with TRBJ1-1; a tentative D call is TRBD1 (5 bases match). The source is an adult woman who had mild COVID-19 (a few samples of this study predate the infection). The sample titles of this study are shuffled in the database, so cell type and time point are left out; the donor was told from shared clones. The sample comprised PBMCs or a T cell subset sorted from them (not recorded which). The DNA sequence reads TGCGCCAGCAGCTCAGACAGTAACACTGAAGCTTTCTTT. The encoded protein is CASSSDSNTEAFF.